This T cell receptor (beta chain) stems from a study of T cell repertoires in cytomegalovirus infection (dated 2019 in TCRdb). For the wider study: Donor HLA type was relevant to the analysis, because carriage of CMV infection together with the matching HLA type was indicated by public TCR beta signatures.

Sequencing relied on an Illumina HiSeq 1500. TCRdb applied fastp at Q25 and MiXCR to the public reads, then kept only in-frame beta chains. Rows matching on CDR3 protein sequence are summarized as one entry with the most common DNA and genes. For this sample there are some 350,000 distinct CDR3 sequences; roughly 20% appear just once. The ten most abundant clones make up roughly 8.7% of the sample. This clonotype was seen a handful of times. Its antigen remains unidentified. Base qualities are not recorded, but no much larger clone differs from it by a single base. Results the study describes overall, beyond this receptor: Carriers of CMV infection plus the relevant HLA type were discriminated by the cumulative frequency of public TCR beta family members in the study cohort and in an independent roughly 320-donor cohort. The ex vivo response was dominated by HLA-C-restricted CMV-specific TCR beta clonotypes, which also provided the single most frequent clonotype in two of eight donors.

The CDR3 spans 14 residues, from the cysteine through the phenylalanine. Only the CDR3 portion is preserved as DNA: 42 bases, with reading frame beginning at the first base. Relative to germline, V is 5 bases shorter and J is 7 bases shorter, with 21 bases between their ends. The germline V gene (reference sequence) yields DFQATT for CDR1 and SNEGSKA for CDR2. The receptor was isolated from a human donor in good health (CMV status not recorded). Some clones in this sample may be carry-over from other donors' samples. The sequence joins TRBV20-1 to TRBJ2-7; the D element could tentatively be TRBD1 or TRBD2, as 5 bases agree for each. The sample comprised PBMCs. The DNA reads TGCAGTGCTCATATCCCGGGGACCCACGGGGAGCAGTACTTC. The translation is CSAHIPGTHGEQYF.